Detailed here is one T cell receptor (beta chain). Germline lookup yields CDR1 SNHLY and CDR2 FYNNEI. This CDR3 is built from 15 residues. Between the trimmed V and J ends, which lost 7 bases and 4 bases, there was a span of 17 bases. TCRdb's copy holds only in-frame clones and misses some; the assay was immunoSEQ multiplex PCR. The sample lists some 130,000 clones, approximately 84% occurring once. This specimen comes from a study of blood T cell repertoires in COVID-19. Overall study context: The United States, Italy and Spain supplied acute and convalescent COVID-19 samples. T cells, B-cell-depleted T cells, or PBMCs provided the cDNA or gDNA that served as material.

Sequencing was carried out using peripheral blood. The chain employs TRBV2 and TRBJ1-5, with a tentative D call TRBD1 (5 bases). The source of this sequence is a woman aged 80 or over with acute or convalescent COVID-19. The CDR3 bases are TGTGCCAGCAAAAGGGAGGGGACGGGTAATCAGCCCCAGCATTTT. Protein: CASKREGTGNQPQHF.